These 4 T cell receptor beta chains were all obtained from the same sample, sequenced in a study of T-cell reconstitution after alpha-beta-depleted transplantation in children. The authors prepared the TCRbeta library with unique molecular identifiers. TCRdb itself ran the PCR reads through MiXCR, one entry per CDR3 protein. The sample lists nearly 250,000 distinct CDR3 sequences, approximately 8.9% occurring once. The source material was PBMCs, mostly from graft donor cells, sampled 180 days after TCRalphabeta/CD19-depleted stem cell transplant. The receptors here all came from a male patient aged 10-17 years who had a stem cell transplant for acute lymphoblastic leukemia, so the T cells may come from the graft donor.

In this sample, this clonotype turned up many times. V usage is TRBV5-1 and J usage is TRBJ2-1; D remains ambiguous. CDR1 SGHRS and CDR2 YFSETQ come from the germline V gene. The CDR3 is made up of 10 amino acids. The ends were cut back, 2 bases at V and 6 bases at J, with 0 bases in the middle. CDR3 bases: TGCGCCAGCAGCTTCAATGAGCAGTTCTTC. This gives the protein CASSFNEQFF.

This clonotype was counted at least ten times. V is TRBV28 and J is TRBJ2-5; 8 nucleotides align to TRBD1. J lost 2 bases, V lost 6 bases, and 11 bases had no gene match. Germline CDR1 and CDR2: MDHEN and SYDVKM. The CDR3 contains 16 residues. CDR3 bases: TGTGCCAGCAGCCCTCGACAGGGGTCTATTCAAGAGACCCAGTACTTC. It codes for CASSPRQGSIQETQYF.

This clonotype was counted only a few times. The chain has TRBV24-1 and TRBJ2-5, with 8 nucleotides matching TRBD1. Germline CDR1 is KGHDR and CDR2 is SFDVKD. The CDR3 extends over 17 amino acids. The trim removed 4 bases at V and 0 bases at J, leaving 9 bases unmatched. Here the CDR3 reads CATSDYGTGRYQETQYF. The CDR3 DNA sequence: TGTGCCACCAGTGACTACGGGACAGGAAGGTACCAAGAGACCCAGTACTTC.

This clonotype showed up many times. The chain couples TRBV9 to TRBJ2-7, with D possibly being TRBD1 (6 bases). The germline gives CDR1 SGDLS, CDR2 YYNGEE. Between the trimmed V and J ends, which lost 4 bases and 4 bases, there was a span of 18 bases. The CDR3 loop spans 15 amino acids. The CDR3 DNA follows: TGTGCCAGCAGCCCTCGGGACACGCGACCTTACGAGCAGTACTTC. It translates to CASSPRDTRPYEQYF.